The 22 T cell receptor beta chains presented below share a single source sample, sequenced in a study of T cells in Graves' hyperthyroidism and ophthalmopathy. TCR beta CDR3 sequences were amplified from RNA transcripts. An initial round of RT-PCR targeting the TCR CDR3 relied on the HTBI primer set. Using its own MiXCR run on the multiplex PCR reads, TCRdb lists one record per CDR3 protein. The sample shows approximately 720,000 distinct CDR3 sequences, roughly 20% of them seen only once. Material: blood. The receptors were sampled from a woman in her forties or fifties with Graves' hyperthyroidism that later progressed to Graves' ophthalmopathy.

This clonotype has at least ten counts. The chain joins TRBV3-1 to TRBJ1-1; D is ambiguous. Germline CDR1 and CDR2: LGHDT and YNNKEL (reference sequence). V lost 1 base, J lost 1 base, and 10 bases lay in between. The CDR3 covers 15 residues. The chain's CDR3 is CASSQGSRRNTEAFF. The CDR3 DNA follows: TGTGCCAGCAGCCAAGGTTCCCGCCGGAACACTGAAGCTTTCTTT.

The rearrangement joins TRBV13 to TRBJ1-6, with a weak D call TRBD1 (5 bases). V shed 6 bases and J shed 4 bases, with 13 bases lying between them. CDR1 and CDR2 from the germline V gene are PRHDT and FYEKMQ (reference sequence). The CDR3 consists of 15 residues. CDR3 in amino acids: CASSFRAGYNSPLHF. The CDR3 coding sequence is TGTGCCAGCAGTTTCCGGGCAGGGTATAATTCACCCCTCCACTTT. Full variable domain (missing parts from reference TRBV13 and TRBJ1-6): AAGVIQSPRHLIKEKRETATLKCYPIPRHDTVYWYQQGPGQDPQFLISFYEKMQSDKGSIPDRFSAQQFSDYHSELNMSSLELGDSALYFCASSFRAGYNSPLHFGNGTRLTVT.

This clonotype showed up many times. J is TRBJ1-2 and V is TRBV12-3 or TRBV12-4; a possible D gene is TRBD1 (6 bases). V lost 7 bases and J 3 bases, leaving 15 bases between the germline ends. The CDR3 is made up of 14 amino acids. CDR3 DNA: TGTGCCAGCATAGTGGGCACAGGGTACTATGGCTACACCTTC. Translation gives CASIVGTGYYGYTF.

There are many counts of this clonotype. This chain links TRBV5-1 with TRBJ1-5; 11 bases fit TRBD1. This CDR3 is built from 18 residues. Unmatched junction bases numbered 14, after V lost 5 bases and J lost 4 bases. Germline V gene data show CDR1 as SGHRS and CDR2 as YFSETQ. This chain's CDR3 is CASSSRDRGTYKNQPQHF. The DNA for the CDR3 is TGCGCCAGCAGTTCCCGGGACAGGGGGACCTATAAGAATCAGCCCCAGCATTTT.

The chain combines TRBV3-1 with TRBJ1-5, with D unclear. V lost 4 bases and J 4 bases, leaving 14 bases between the germline ends. The CDR3 extends over 15 amino acids. The V gene's germline CDR1 is LGHDT and CDR2 YNNKEL (reference sequence). CDR3 loop: CASSPAPGLNQPQHF. In DNA form, the CDR3 reads TGTGCCAGCAGCCCCGCCCCCGGCCTTAATCAGCCCCAGCATTTT.

The V call is TRBV24-1, the J call TRBJ1-1, with a weak D call TRBD1 (6 bases). V was cut by 9 bases and J by 5 bases, with 15 bases left in between. The CDR3 has 13 amino acids. Per germline, CDR1 KGHDR and CDR2 SFDVKD. The CDR3 DNA sequence: TGTGCCACCTCGGGACACCCGAGGACTGAAGCTTTCTTT. Translation gives CATSGHPRTEAFF.

The V and J genes are TRBV6-1 and TRBJ2-1; maybe TRBD1 (6 bases). CDR3 length equals 14 residues. CDR1 and CDR2 from the germline V gene are MNHNS and SASEGT. Trimming took 5 bases from V and 5 from J, leaving 13 bases between them. This CDR3 reads CASSPRDTDNEQFF. The CDR3 DNA reads as TGTGCCAGCAGTCCCCGGGACACTGACAATGAGCAGTTCTTC.

This clonotype was recorded a few times. The V and J genes are TRBV2 and TRBJ2-5; D is unclear. The germline CDR1 and CDR2 sequences are SNHLY and FYNNEI. This CDR3 is 13 amino acids long. The ends were cut back, 3 bases at V and 1 base at J, with 6 bases in the middle. CDR3 loop: CASSDSFQETQYF. For the CDR3, the DNA is TGTGCCAGCAGTGACAGTTTCCAAGAGACCCAGTACTTC.

The rearrangement joins TRBV2 to TRBJ2-7; TRBD2 matches 10 bases. This CDR3 contains 17 residues. The junction had 10 bases not matched to a gene; V was cut back by 5 bases and J by 0 bases. Germline CDR1 SNHLY, CDR2 FYNNEI. The CDR3 nucleotides read TGTGCCAGCAGTCAACCTGGTGGGACTAGCGACTCCTACGAGCAGTACTTC. The encoded protein is CASSQPGGTSDSYEQYF. Combining the CDR3 with reference TRBV2 and TRBJ2-7 gives the whole variable domain EPEVTQTPSHQVTQMGQEVILRCVPISNHLYFYWYRQILGQKVEFLVSFYNNEISEKSEIFDDQFSVERPDGSNFTLKIRSTKLEDSAMYFCASSQPGGTSDSYEQYFGPGTRLTVT.

This clonotype was counted ten times or more. The chain combines TRBV11-2 with TRBJ2-1; D is perhaps TRBD1 (6 bases). The CDR3 spans 14 residues. The V and J ends lost 5 bases and 3 bases respectively, with 11 bases between them. Germline loops: CDR1 SGHAT, CDR2 FQNNGV. CDR3 residues: CASSTPDSYNEQFF. The DNA of the CDR3 is TGTGCCAGCAGCACCCCGGACAGCTACAATGAGCAGTTCTTC.

This clonotype has a count of ten or more. The chain employs TRBV6-5 and TRBJ1-1, with D maybe TRBD1 (6 bases). Trimming removed 2 bases from V and 0 bases from J, with 25 bases in between. The length of the CDR3 is 20 residues. The germline V gene encodes CDR1 MNHEY and CDR2 SVGAGI. The CDR3 region is CASSYPSTQGRGDMNTEAFF. The CDR3 nucleotides are TGTGCCAGCAGTTACCCGTCGACACAGGGACGTGGGGACATGAACACTGAAGCTTTCTTT.

This clonotype was recorded a few times. The chain combines TRBV20-1 with TRBJ1-2, with TRBD1 identical over 7 bases. With V trimmed by 0 bases and J by 4 bases, 8 bases remained unmatched. The germline V gene encodes CDR1 DFQATT and CDR2 SNEGSKA (reference sequence). CDR3 length equals 15 residues. The CDR3: CSAREGGQGGYGYTF. The CDR3 DNA is TGCAGTGCTAGAGAGGGGGGGCAGGGGGGCTATGGCTACACCTTC.

This chain links TRBV5-1 with TRBJ2-1, with TRBD2 as a possible D gene (6 bases). This CDR3 has 13 amino acids. CDR1 is SGHRS, CDR2 YFSETQ, per germline. With 4 bases removed from V and 7 bases from J, the gap between germline ends came to 12 bases. The CDR3 is CASSHLGGNEQFF. The CDR3 DNA is TGCGCCAGCAGCCACCTCGGGGGAAATGAGCAGTTCTTC.

This clonotype was counted many times. The junction shows a germline mismatch at one end, possibly a read error. The J gene is TRBJ1-1, the V gene TRBV3-1; D ambiguous. Germline CDR1 LGHDT, CDR2 YNNKEL (reference sequence). The CDR3 length is 12 residues. CDR3 sequence: CASSQDEGPNLF. The CDR3, as DNA: TGTGCCAGCAGCCAAGACGAAGGACCGAACCTCTTT.

The chain couples TRBV14 to TRBJ1-4; D might be TRBD1 (6 bases). Trimming shortened V by 2 bases and J by 8 bases, and 12 bases separated the two germline ends. Germline values: CDR1 SGHDN, CDR2 FVKESK. CDR3 length: 14 amino acids. The CDR3 protein is CASSQRFGGEKLFF. The CDR3, as DNA: TGTGCCAGCAGCCAAAGGTTCGGGGGCGAAAAACTGTTTTTT.

This clonotype turned up a few times. This chain joins TRBV11-1 and TRBJ1-1; D gene unclear. There are 14 residues in the CDR3. Trimming cost V 1 base and J 5 bases, with 11 bases left between them. Germline lookup yields CDR1 SGHAT and CDR2 FQDESV (reference sequence). CDR3 sequence reads: CASSLEGSGTEAFF. The CDR3 nucleotides read TGTGCCAGCAGCTTAGAGGGATCGGGAACTGAAGCTTTCTTT. Using reference TRBV11-1 and TRBJ1-1 for the parts outside the CDR3, the full variable domain is EAEVAQSPRYKITEKSQAVAFWCDPISGHATLYWYRQILGQGPELLVQFQDESVVDDSQLPKDRFSAERLKGVDSTLKIQPAELGDSAMYLCASSLEGSGTEAFFGQGTRLTVV.

The V call is TRBV20-1, the J call TRBJ2-1, with D hard to call. There are 12 residues in the CDR3. Germline CDR1 reads DFQATT; CDR2 reads SNEGSKA (reference sequence). V was trimmed by 1 base and J by 8 bases, leaving 9 bases between them. The CDR3: CSARGRVDEQFF. The CDR3 nucleotides are TGCAGTGCTAGAGGAAGGGTCGATGAGCAGTTCTTC.

This clonotype was recorded many times. The chain employs TRBV3-1 and TRBJ2-5; D is undetermined. Germline loops: CDR1 LGHDT, CDR2 YNNKEL (reference sequence). V lost 0 bases and J lost 4, with 12 bases in between. The CDR3 is 15 amino acids. The CDR3: CASSQDFWASETQYF. DNA for the CDR3: TGTGCCAGCAGCCAAGATTTTTGGGCGTCAGAGACCCAGTACTTC.

This clonotype occurred many times. The chain carries TRBV12-3 or TRBV12-4 and TRBJ1-1, with D possibly being TRBD1 (6 bases). Trimming removed 6 bases at V and 10 bases at J, with 21 bases between. The CDR3 covers 14 residues. The DNA for the CDR3 is TGTGCCAGCAGACCCCCCGGACAGCTTCTCTTAGCTTTCTTT. It encodes CASRPPGQLLLAFF.

This clonotype occurred a few times. This chain joins TRBV20-1 and TRBJ1-5, with D unresolved. The V gene lost 4 bases and the J gene lost 2 bases, with 15 bases spanning the gap. From germline, CDR1 is DFQATT and CDR2 SNEGSKA (reference sequence). The CDR3 covers 15 residues. Here the CDR3 reads CSAMDEGLGNQPQHF. CDR3 nucleotide sequence: TGCAGTGCTATGGATGAAGGCTTGGGCAATCAGCCCCAGCATTTT.

The CDR3 DNA is TGTGCCACCAGCAGGGTCCCCCAGGGGGTCGCAGCTTTCTTT. It specifies CATSRVPQGVAAFF. V and J are TRBV15 and TRBJ1-1, with 7 bases fitting TRBD1. The CDR3 sequence is 14 residues long. Trimming took 3 bases from V and 10 from J; bases not matched to a gene: 11. CDR1 LNHNV and CDR2 YYDKDF come from the germline V gene (reference sequence).

The chain links TRBV5-1 to TRBJ1-2; 9 positions agree with TRBD1. V gave up 7 bases and J gave up 6 bases; unmatched junction bases: 13. The CDR3 spans 15 residues. The germline V gene encodes CDR1 SGHRS and CDR2 YFSETQ. In DNA form, the CDR3 reads TGCGCCAGCGATCGGACAGGGGACTTTTTGCATGGCTACACCTTC. Translation: CASDRTGDFLHGYTF.